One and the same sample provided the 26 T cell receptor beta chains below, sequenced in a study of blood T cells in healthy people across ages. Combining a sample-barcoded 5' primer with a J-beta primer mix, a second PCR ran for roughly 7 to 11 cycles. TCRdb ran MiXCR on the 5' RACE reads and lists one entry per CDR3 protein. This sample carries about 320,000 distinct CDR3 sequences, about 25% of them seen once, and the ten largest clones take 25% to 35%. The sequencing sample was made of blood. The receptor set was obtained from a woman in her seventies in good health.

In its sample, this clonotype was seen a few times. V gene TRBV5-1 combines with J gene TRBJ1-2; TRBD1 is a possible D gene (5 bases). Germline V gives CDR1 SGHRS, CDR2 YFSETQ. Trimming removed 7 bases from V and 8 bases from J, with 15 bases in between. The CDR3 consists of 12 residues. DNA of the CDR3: TGCGCCAGCGGCAGGGACCTCTTGGGCTACACCTTC. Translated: CASGRDLLGYTF. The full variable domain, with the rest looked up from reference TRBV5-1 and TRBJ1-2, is KAGVTQTPRYLIKTRGQQVTLSCSPISGHRSVSWYQQTPGQGLQFLFEYFSETQRNKGNFPGRFSGRQFSNSRSEMNVSTLELGDSALYLCASGRDLLGYTFGSGTRLTVV.

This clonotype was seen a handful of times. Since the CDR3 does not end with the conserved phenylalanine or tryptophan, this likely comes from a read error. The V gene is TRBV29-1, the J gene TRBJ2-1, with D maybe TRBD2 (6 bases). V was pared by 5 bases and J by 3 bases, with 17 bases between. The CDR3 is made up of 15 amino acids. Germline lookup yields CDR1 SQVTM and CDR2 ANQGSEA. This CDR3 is CSVFGGPSLYNEQFL. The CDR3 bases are TGCAGCGTTTTCGGGGGACCCTCGCTCTACAATGAGCAGTTCCTC.

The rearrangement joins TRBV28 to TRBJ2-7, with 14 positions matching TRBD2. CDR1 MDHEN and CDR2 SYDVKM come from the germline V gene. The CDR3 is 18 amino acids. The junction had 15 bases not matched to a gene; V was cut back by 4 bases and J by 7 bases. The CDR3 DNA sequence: TGTGCCAGCAGTTCCGGGACTAGCGGGAGTGGGATTTCTAGTGAGCAGTACTTC. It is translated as CASSSGTSGSGISSEQYF.

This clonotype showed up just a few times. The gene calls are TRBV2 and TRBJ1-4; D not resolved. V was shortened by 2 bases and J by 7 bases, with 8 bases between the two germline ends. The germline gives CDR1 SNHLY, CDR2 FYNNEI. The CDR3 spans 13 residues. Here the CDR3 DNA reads TGTGCCAGCAGTGAATGGAGATCTGAAAAACTGTTTTTT. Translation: CASSEWRSEKLFF.

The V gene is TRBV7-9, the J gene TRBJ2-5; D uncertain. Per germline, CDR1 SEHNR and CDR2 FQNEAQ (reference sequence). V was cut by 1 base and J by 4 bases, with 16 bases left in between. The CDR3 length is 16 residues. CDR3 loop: CASSLGHLGGTETQYF. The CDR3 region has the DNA TGTGCCAGCAGCTTAGGGCATCTTGGCGGTACAGAGACCCAGTACTTC.

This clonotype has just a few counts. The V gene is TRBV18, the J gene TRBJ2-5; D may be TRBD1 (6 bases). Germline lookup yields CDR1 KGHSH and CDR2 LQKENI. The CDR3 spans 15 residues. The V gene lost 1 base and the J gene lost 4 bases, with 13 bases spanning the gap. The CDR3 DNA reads TGTGCCAGCTCACCACAAACAGGGTCGGGAGAGACCCAGTACTTC. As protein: CASSPQTGSGETQYF.

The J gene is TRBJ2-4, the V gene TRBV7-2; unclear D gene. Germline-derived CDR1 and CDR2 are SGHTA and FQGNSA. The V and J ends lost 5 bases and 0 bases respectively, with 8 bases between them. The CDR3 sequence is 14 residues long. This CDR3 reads CASSPTLAKNIQYF. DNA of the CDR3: TGTGCCAGCAGCCCCACTCTAGCCAAAAACATTCAGTACTTC.

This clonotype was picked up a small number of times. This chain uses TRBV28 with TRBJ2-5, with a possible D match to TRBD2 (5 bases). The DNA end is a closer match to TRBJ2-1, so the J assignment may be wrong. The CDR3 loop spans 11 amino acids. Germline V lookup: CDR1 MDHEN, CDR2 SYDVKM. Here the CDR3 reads CASAERNEQFF. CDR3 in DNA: TGTGCCAGCGCCGAGCGGAATGAGCAGTTCTTC.

The chain's CDR3 is CASSFGLGEKLFF. The CDR3 bases are TGTGCCAGCAGTTTCGGCCTTGGGGAAAAACTGTTTTTT. The chain has TRBV9 and TRBJ1-4; no clear D. The CDR3 contains 13 residues. With 5 bases removed from V and 8 bases from J, the gap between germline ends came to 13 bases. Germline V gene data show CDR1 as SGDLS and CDR2 as YYNGEE.

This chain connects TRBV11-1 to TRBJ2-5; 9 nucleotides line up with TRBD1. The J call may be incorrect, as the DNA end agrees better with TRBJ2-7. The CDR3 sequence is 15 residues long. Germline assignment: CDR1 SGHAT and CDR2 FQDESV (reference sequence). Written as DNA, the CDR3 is TGTGCCAGCAGCCATGCCGGGACAGGGCTTTCCGAGCAGTACTTC. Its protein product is CASSHAGTGLSEQYF.

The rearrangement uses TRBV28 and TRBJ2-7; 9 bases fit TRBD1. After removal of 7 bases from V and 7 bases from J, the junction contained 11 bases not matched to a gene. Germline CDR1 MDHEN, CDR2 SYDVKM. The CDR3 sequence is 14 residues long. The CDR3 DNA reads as TGTGCCAGCAATTCGCGACAGGGGGAAAGGGAGCAGTACTTC. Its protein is CASNSRQGEREQYF.

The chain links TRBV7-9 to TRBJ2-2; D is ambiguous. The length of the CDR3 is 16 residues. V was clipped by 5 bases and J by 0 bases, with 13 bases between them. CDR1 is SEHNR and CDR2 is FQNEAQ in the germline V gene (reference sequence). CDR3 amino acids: CASSPFIPANTGELFF. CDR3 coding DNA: TGTGCCAGCAGCCCGTTCATACCTGCGAACACCGGGGAGCTGTTTTTT.

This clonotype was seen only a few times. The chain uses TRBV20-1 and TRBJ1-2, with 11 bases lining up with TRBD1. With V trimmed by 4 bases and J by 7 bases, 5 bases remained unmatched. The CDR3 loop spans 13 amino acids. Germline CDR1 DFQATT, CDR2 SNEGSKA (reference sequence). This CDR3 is CSAIGQGARGYTF. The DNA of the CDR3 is TGCAGTGCTATTGGACAGGGGGCTCGTGGCTACACCTTC.

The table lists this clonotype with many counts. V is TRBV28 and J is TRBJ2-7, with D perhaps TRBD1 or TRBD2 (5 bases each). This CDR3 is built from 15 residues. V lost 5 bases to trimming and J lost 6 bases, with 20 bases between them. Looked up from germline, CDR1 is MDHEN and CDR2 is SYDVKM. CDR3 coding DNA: TGTGCCAGCAGTCCCATGTCCGGGACGATCCGCGAGCAGTACTTC. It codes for CASSPMSGTIREQYF.

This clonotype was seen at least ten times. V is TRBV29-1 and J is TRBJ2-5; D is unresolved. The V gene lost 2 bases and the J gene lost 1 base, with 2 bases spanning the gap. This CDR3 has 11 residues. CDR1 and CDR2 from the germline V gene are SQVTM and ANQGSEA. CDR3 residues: CSVESQETQYF. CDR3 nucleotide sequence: TGCAGCGTTGAAAGCCAAGAGACCCAGTACTTC.

For the CDR3, the DNA is TGTGCCAGCAGCCAAGAAGCAGGGTCGAGGAATTCACCCCTCCACTTT. Protein product: CASSQEAGSRNSPLHF. The chain carries TRBV14 and TRBJ1-6; a possible D gene is TRBD1 (5 bases). The CDR3 loop spans 16 amino acids. Trimming left V 0 bases short and J 7 bases short, with 13 bases between. Germline lookup yields CDR1 SGHDN and CDR2 FVKESK.

The CDR3 here is CASSPRPSGKTQYF. In DNA form, the CDR3 reads TGTGCCAGCAGCCCGAGGCCTAGCGGCAAGACCCAGTACTTC. This chain connects TRBV7-2 to TRBJ2-5; 7 bases fit TRBD2. The CDR3 is 14 residues long. Germline assignment: CDR1 SGHTA and CDR2 FQGNSA. Losses at the gene ends were 5 bases for V and 6 bases for J; bases not matched to a gene: 9.

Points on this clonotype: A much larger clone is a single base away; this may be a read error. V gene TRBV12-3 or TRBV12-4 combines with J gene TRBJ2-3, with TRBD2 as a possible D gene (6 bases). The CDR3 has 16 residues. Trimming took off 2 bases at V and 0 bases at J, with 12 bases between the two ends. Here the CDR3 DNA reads TGTGCCAGCAGTTTATGGGTAGCGGTTAGCACAGATACGCAGTATTTT. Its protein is CASSLWVAVSTDTQYF.

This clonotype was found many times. The CDR3 nucleotides are TGTGCCAGCAGTGACCTGACAGGGGAATTGGCCCGGGGCTACACCTTC. It yields the protein CASSDLTGELARGYTF. The chain uses TRBV28 and TRBJ1-2; 8 bases fit TRBD1. Germline V gene lookup returns CDR1 MDHEN and CDR2 SYDVKM. J lost 8 bases, V lost 5 bases, and 16 bases had no gene match. The CDR3 extends over 16 amino acids.

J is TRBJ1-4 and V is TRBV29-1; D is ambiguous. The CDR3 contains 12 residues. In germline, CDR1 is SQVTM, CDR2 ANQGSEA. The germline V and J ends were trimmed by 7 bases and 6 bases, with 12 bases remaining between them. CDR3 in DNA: TGCAGCGCCTCGAAGGGAGATGAAAAACTGTTTTTT. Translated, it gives CSASKGDEKLFF. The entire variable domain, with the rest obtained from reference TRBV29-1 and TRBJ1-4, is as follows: SAVISQKPSRDICQRGTSLTIQCQVDSQVTMMFWYRQQPGQSLTLIATANQGSEATYESGFVIDKFPISRPNLTFSTLTVSNMSPEDSSIYLCSASKGDEKLFFGSGTQLSVL.

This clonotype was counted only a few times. The chain's CDR3 is CSVAKGGLGEQYF. The DNA for the CDR3 is TGCAGCGTTGCGAAGGGGGGGTTGGGCGAGCAGTACTTC. The chain employs TRBV29-1 and TRBJ2-7; D might be TRBD2 (7 bases). Germline lookup yields CDR1 SQVTM and CDR2 ANQGSEA. Trimming left V 4 bases short and J 6 bases short, with 16 bases between. CDR3 length: 13 residues.

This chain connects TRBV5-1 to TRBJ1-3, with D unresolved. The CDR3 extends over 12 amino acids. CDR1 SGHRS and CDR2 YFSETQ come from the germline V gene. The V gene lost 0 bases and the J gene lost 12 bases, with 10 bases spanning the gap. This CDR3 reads CASSLEGGRIYF. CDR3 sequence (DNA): TGCGCCAGCAGCTTGGAAGGAGGGCGCATATATTTT.

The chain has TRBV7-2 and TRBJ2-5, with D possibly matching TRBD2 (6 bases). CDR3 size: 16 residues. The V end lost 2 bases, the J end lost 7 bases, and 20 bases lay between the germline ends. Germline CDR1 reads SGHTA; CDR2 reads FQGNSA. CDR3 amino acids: CASSLTNGGTSGTQYF. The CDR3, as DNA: TGTGCCAGCAGCTTAACTAACGGCGGGACCTCGGGGACCCAGTACTTC.

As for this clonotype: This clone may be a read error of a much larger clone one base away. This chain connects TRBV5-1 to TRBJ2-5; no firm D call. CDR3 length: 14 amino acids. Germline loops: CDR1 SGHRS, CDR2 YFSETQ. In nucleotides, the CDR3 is TGCGCCAGCAGCTTGGCGGCGGAACAAGGGACCCAGTACTTC. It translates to CASSLAAEQGTQYF.

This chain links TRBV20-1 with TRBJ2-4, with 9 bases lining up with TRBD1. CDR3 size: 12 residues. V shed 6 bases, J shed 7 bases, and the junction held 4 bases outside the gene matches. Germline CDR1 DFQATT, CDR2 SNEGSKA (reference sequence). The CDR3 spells CSAQGARNIQYF. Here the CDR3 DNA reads TGCAGTGCACAGGGGGCGAGGAACATTCAGTACTTC.

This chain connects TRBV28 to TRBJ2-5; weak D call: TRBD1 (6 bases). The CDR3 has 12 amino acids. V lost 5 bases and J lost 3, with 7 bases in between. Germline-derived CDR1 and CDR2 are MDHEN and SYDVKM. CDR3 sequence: CASSTGKETQYF. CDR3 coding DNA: TGTGCCAGCAGTACAGGGAAAGAGACCCAGTACTTC.